The 13 T cell receptor beta chains listed next were all sequenced from one sample in a study of Graves' ophthalmopathy and Graves' hyperthyroidism. RNA transcripts served as template for amplifying TCR beta CDR3 sequences. Second-round multiplex PCR came after first-round RT-PCR with HTBI primers. MiXCR, run by TCRdb on the multiplex PCR reads, gives a single entry per CDR3 protein. The data show roughly 700,000 distinct CDR3 sequences, roughly 41% seen once. The sample taken for sequencing was peripheral blood. The receptors were sampled from an adult man with Graves' ophthalmopathy.

This clonotype was picked up one time. V and J are TRBV19 and TRBJ2-7, with TRBD2 matching over 8 bases. The CDR3 is 15 amino acids. V dropped 6 bases and J dropped 4; count of bases not matched to a gene: 11. Germline CDR1 reads LNHDA; CDR2 reads SQIVND (reference sequence). For the CDR3, the DNA is TGTGCCAGTAGCTCTTGGACTAGCAGGATTTACGAGCAGTACTTC. This encodes CASSSWTSRIYEQYF.

The genes are TRBV24-1 and TRBJ1-5; maybe TRBD1 (5 bases). This CDR3 contains 15 residues. V lost 7 bases to trimming and J lost 4 bases, with 16 bases between them. Looked up from germline, CDR1 is KGHDR and CDR2 is SFDVKD. The CDR3, as DNA: TGTGCCACCAGCGTCCGGGGCAGCTCAAATCAGCCCCAGCATTTT. Protein sequence: CATSVRGSSNQPQHF.

The sample holds one count of this clonotype. The rearrangement links TRBV5-6 to TRBJ2-7, with D hard to call. V lost 2 bases to trimming and J lost 1 base, with 10 bases between them. The germline gives CDR1 SGHDT, CDR2 YYEEEE. This CDR3 has 14 amino acids. The CDR3 reads CASSFPSQSYEQYF. The DNA for the CDR3 is TGTGCCAGCAGCTTCCCCTCCCAATCCTACGAGCAGTACTTC. The full variable domain, with the rest looked up from reference TRBV5-6 and TRBJ2-7, is DAGVTQSPTHLIKTRGQQVTLRCSPKSGHDTVSWYQQALGQGPQFIFQYYEEEERQRGNFPDRFSGHQFPNYSSELNVNALLLGDSALYLCASSFPSQSYEQYFGPGTRLTVT.

This clonotype was counted only a few times. The chain links TRBV4-2 to TRBJ1-5, with a possible D match to TRBD1 (5 bases). V was pared by 4 bases and J by 2 bases, with 9 bases between. Germline CDR1 and CDR2: LGHNA and YNFKEQ. The CDR3 has 14 amino acids. CDR3 coding DNA: TGTGCCAGCAGCCGAGACAGTCGCAATCAGCCCCAGCATTTT. It is translated as CASSRDSRNQPQHF.

In this sample, this clonotype turned up many times. V is TRBV25-1 and J is TRBJ1-6; possibly TRBD1 for D (5 bases). The CDR3 is 18 residues long. Germline assignment: CDR1 MGHDK and CDR2 SYGVNS. V lost 5 bases and J 0 bases, leaving 17 bases between the germline ends. In nucleotides, the CDR3 is TGTGCCAGCAGTTCCCTGGGACGGGAAAGCTCCTATAATTCACCCCTCCACTTT. This sequence encodes CASSSLGRESSYNSPLHF.

This chain connects TRBV5-5 to TRBJ2-2, with D hard to call. Germline values: CDR1 SGHKS, CDR2 YYEKEE (reference sequence). The CDR3 consists of 15 residues. With 4 bases removed from V and 5 bases from J, the gap between germline ends came to 15 bases. Here the CDR3 DNA reads TGTGCCAGCAGCCCTCCCCCCGGGCCTACCGGGGAGCTGTTTTTT. Translation: CASSPPPGPTGELFF.

This clonotype was observed a few times. The chain carries TRBV20-1 and TRBJ2-7, with a possible D match to TRBD1 (6 bases). The germline V and J ends were trimmed by 4 bases and 1 base, with 14 bases remaining between them. This CDR3 spans 14 amino acids. CDR1 is DFQATT and CDR2 is SNEGSKA in the germline V gene (reference sequence). The chain's CDR3 is CSAIPGHRSYEQYF. In DNA form, the CDR3 reads TGCAGTGCTATACCGGGACACCGATCCTACGAGCAGTACTTC.

This clonotype has just a few counts. This chain links TRBV2 with TRBJ1-4, with 7 bases identical to TRBD1. Trimming at V came to 4 bases and at J to 7 bases, leaving 12 bases not matched to a gene. The CDR3 has 16 amino acids. CDR1 is SNHLY, CDR2 FYNNEI, per germline. CDR3 sequence (DNA): TGTGCCAGCAGTGGCGCCGATGTGACAGGGTCTGAAAAACTGTTTTTT. Protein product: CASSGADVTGSEKLFF.

This clonotype was recorded at least ten times. The J gene is TRBJ1-2, the V gene TRBV5-1; D uncertain. CDR1 and CDR2 from the germline V gene are SGHRS and YFSETQ. The germline V and J ends were trimmed by 0 bases and 2 bases, with 11 bases remaining between them. The CDR3 sequence is 15 residues long. The CDR3 region has the DNA TGCGCCAGCAGCTTGGGGGGAACGCGGAACTATGGCTACACCTTC. Its translation: CASSLGGTRNYGYTF.

This clonotype appeared many times. The chain couples TRBV5-1 to TRBJ1-5; D perhaps matches TRBD1 (5 bases). The germline V gene has CDR1 SGHRS and CDR2 YFSETQ. Trimming shortened V by 1 base and J by 6 bases, and 11 bases separated the two germline ends. CDR3 length: 14 amino acids. CDR3 coding DNA: TGCGCCAGCAGCTTGCTGGGGGTAGGTCAGCCCCAGCATTTT. As protein: CASSLLGVGQPQHF.

This clonotype was recorded many times. The chain is built from TRBV7-2 and TRBJ1-4; D perhaps matches TRBD1 (5 bases). V was shortened by 1 base and J by 4 bases, with 10 bases between the two germline ends. The CDR3 covers 15 residues. CDR1 and CDR2 from the germline V gene are SGHTA and FQGNSA. The CDR3 loop reads CASSLVTGNNEKLFF. In nucleotides, the CDR3 is TGTGCCAGCAGCTTAGTCACAGGAAATAATGAAAAACTGTTTTTT.

The V call is TRBV9, the J call TRBJ1-1; 7 positions match TRBD1. The germline V gene encodes CDR1 SGDLS and CDR2 YYNGEE. With V trimmed by 3 bases and J by 8 bases, 13 bases remained unmatched. The CDR3 is 15 residues long. In DNA form, the CDR3 reads TGTGCCAGCAGCGACGAGACAGGGCCGGCCCAAGAAGCTTTCTTT. It codes for CASSDETGPAQEAFF. Variable domain in full (rest from reference TRBV9 and TRBJ1-1): DSGVTQTPKHLITATGQRVTLRCSPRSGDLSVYWYQQSLDQGLQFLIQYYNGEERAKGNILERFSAQQFPDLHSELNLSSLELGDSALYFCASSDETGPAQEAFFGQGTRLTVV.

The table lists this clonotype with a few counts. This sequence joins TRBV12-3 or TRBV12-4 and TRBJ2-5, with 10 bases lining up with TRBD1. V trimming: 5 bases; J trimming: 4 bases; junction bases outside the gene matches: 7. The CDR3 contains 15 residues. The chain's CDR3 is CASSDATGGRETQYF. CDR3 coding DNA: TGTGCCAGCAGTGACGCGACAGGGGGCCGAGAGACCCAGTACTTC.